The rows below give T cell receptor beta chains drawn from one sample of a study of shared clonotypes between healthy human individuals. TCRdb's copy holds only in-frame clones and misses some; the assay was immunoSEQ multiplex PCR. The sample consists of 2 million to 2.5 million clones, nearly 97% of them appearing once. Input material: naive CD4+ T cells sorted from blood. These receptors all come from a man in his late teens or twenties in good health. The CDR3 runs from the conserved cysteine through the conserved F or W. Fields, in order: clone size, V gene, D gene, J gene, CDR3 DNA, CDR3 protein. The D gene is left open where the match is weak. Size is stated for part of the rows, as once, few or many counts, or as a class when the clone is expanded.

NA	TRBV11-2	TRBD1	TRBJ1-6	TGTGCCAGCAGCCCCGGGACAGGAGTCTCACCCCTCCACTTT	CASSPGTGVSPLHF
NA	TRBV7-2	TRBD1	TRBJ1-5	TGTGCCAGCAGCGCGGGACAGGGAGGCAATCAGCCCCAGCATTTT	CASSAGQGGNQPQHF
NA	TRBV9	NA	TRBJ2-3	TGTGCCAGCAGCGTAAGCACCGGGCCTAGCACAGATACGCAGTATTTT	CASSVSTGPSTDTQYF
NA	TRBV5-1	NA	TRBJ2-7	TGCGCCAGCAGCTCCGGCGCTACGTGGGGCTACGAGCAGTACTTC	CASSSGATWGYEQYF
NA	TRBV19	NA	TRBJ2-7	TGTGCCAGTAGTCCCACGACCGAGTCCTACGAGCAGTACTTC	CASSPTTESYEQYF
NA	TRBV6-1	NA	TRBJ2-7	TGTGCCTCTCAGTGGGGGGACCATGGTATCTACGAGCAGTACTTC	CASQWGDHGIYEQYF
NA	TRBV27	TRBD2	TRBJ2-7	TGTGCCAGCAGCGGACTAGCGGGGGGGAGCTCCTACGAGCAGTACTTC	CASSGLAGGSSYEQYF
NA	TRBV10-2	NA	TRBJ1-6	TGCGCCAGCAGGTCTACAGGGAGTAATTCACCCCTCCACTTT	CASRSTGSNSPLHF
once	TRBV5-1	NA	TRBJ2-5	TGCGCCAGCAGCTCGCCGGGCGCCAACCAGCAAGAGACCCAGTACTTC	CASSSPGANQQETQYF
once	TRBV5-8	NA	TRBJ2-5	TGTGCCAGCAGTCTTGGACGGACCAAAGAGACCCAGTACTTC	CASSLGRTKETQYF
NA	TRBV15	NA	TRBJ2-3	TGTGCCACCAGCAGAGAGGGACTCTACACAGATACGCAGTATTTT	CATSREGLYTDTQYF
NA	TRBV7-2	NA	TRBJ1-5	TGTGCCAGCAGCTTAGGCCACAGCAATCAGCCCCAGCATTTT	CASSLGHSNQPQHF
NA	TRBV5-1	NA	TRBJ1-6	TGCGCCAGCAGCTTGGCGACCGCACAGGTCTCTTCACCCCTCCACTTT	CASSLATAQVSSPLHF
NA	TRBV30	TRBD1	TRBJ1-4	TGTGCCTGGTCGACAGGGGTGCGGGAAAAACTGTTTTTT	CAWSTGVREKLFF
NA	TRBV6-1	NA	TRBJ2-7	TGTGCCAGCAGTGTGCAGACACCGGGACTGTCCCCCTACGAGCAGTACTTC	CASSVQTPGLSPYEQYF
NA	TRBV6-5	NA	TRBJ2-5	TGTGCCAGCAGTTACGGCCCTATTGCCGAGACCCAGTACTTC	CASSYGPIAETQYF
NA	TRBV6-6	TRBD1	TRBJ1-5	TGTGCCAGCAGTCGGGGACAGGGGGATGGACAGCCCCAGCATTTT	CASSRGQGDGQPQHF
NA	TRBV10-3	NA	TRBJ1-1	TGTGCCATCGGGGGCTCTCCAGAGGCTGAAGCTTTCTTT	CAIGGSPEAEAFF
NA	TRBV7-2	NA	TRBJ2-4	TGTGCCAGCAGCTTAGGTGACATAGCCAAAAACATTCAGTACTTC	CASSLGDIAKNIQYF
NA	TRBV6-1	NA	TRBJ1-6	TGTGCCAGCAGTGGGGGGAGGACAGTGATTTATTCACCCCTCCACTTT	CASSGGRTVIYSPLHF
NA	TRBV6-4	TRBD1	TRBJ1-5	TGTGCCAGCTCCCGGGACAGAGATCAGCCCCAGCATTTT	CASSRDRDQPQHF
NA	TRBV4-2	NA	TRBJ1-4	TGTGCCAGCGGAACGACAACAACTAATGAAAAACTGTTTTTT	CASGTTTTNEKLFF
NA	TRBV5-4	NA	TRBJ2-5	TGTGCCAGCAGCTCCGCCCAGGGGGGCGGGGAAGAGACCCAGTACTTC	CASSSAQGGGEETQYF
NA	TRBV7-2	NA	TRBJ2-1	TGTGCCAGCACCCTGGAGGTATTCTCAGCCAATGAGCAGTTCTTC	CASTLEVFSANEQFF
NA	TRBV30	NA	TRBJ1-1	TGTGCCTTTGGGGCGAACACTGAAGCTTTCTTT	CAFGANTEAFF
few	TRBV2	NA	TRBJ2-2	TGTGCCAGCAGGTTTACCGGGGAGCTGTTTTTT	CASRFTGELFF
NA	TRBV10-3	TRBD1	TRBJ2-7	TGTGCCATCAGTCCGGGACAGTCCTCAGGTAACTACGAGCAGTACTTC	CAISPGQSSGNYEQYF
NA	TRBV19	NA	TRBJ2-7	TGTGCCAGTAGTGCCGGATCAAACTCCTACGAGCAGTACTTC	CASSAGSNSYEQYF
NA	TRBV7-9	NA	TRBJ1-3	TGTGCCAGCAGCTCGGGGCAGGGCTCTGGAAACACCATATATTTT	CASSSGQGSGNTIYF
NA	TRBV28	TRBD2	TRBJ2-2	TGTGCCAGCAGTTTATTGGCTAGCGGGGCCGGGGAGCTGTTTTTT	CASSLLASGAGELFF
NA	TRBV2	NA	TRBJ1-2	TGTGCCAGCAGTGAAGGTTGGGAGGGGGATGGCTACACCTTC	CASSEGWEGDGYTF
NA	TRBV25-1	NA	TRBJ2-3	TGTGCCAGCAGTGAACGGGCAGATACGCAGTATTTT	CASSERADTQYF